One and the same sample provided the 13 T cell receptor beta chains below, sequenced in a study of CD8+CD57+ T cells in acquired aplastic anemia. It was patients with CD8+CD57+ cell expansion by flow cytometry who were chosen for sequencing. Profiling that covered TCR beta VDJ and CDR3 relied on genomic DNA as its template. MiXCR was run by TCRdb on the reads, yielding one entry per CDR3 protein. This table has 160,000 or so distinct CDR3 sequences, around half appearing once. The sample comprised sorted CD4+, CD8+, or CD8+CD57+ T cells (not recorded which) from PBMCs. The receptors derive from a human donor with aplastic anemia.

As to this clonotype: A junction boundary mismatches the germline segment, possibly from a read error. The chain joins TRBV5-6 to TRBJ2-7, with D possibly TRBD1 on 5 matching bases. CDR1 and CDR2 from the germline V gene are SGHDT and YYEEEE. The CDR3 sequence is 15 residues long. The CDR3: CASSLEGHGVSPECF. The CDR3 nucleotides are TGTGCCAGCAGCTTGGAGGGGCACGGTGTCTCCCCGGAGTGCTTC.

The sample holds many counts of this clonotype. The J gene is TRBJ2-2, the V gene TRBV7-9; D tentatively fits TRBD1 or TRBD2 (5 bases each). Germline CDR1 SEHNR, CDR2 FQNEAQ (reference sequence). This CDR3 contains 15 residues. The V and J ends lost 2 bases and 4 bases respectively, with 11 bases between them. The CDR3 nucleotides are TGTGCCAGCAGCTTATCGGGGCCCCTCACCGGGGAGCTGTTTTTT. Its translation: CASSLSGPLTGELFF.

The chain joins TRBV24-1 to TRBJ2-1; 7 nucleotides align to TRBD2. V lost 10 bases to trimming and J lost 4 bases; unmatched junction nucleotides: 12. The germline CDR1 and CDR2 sequences are KGHDR and SFDVKD. The CDR3 sequence is 15 residues long. CDR3 sequence: CATKVRDYPYNEQFF. Written as DNA, the CDR3 is TGTGCCACGAAAGTTCGGGACTACCCTTACAATGAGCAGTTCTTC.

There are many counts of this clonotype. The chain is built from TRBV5-6 and TRBJ1-2, with D possibly matching TRBD1 (6 bases). Germline loops: CDR1 SGHDT, CDR2 YYEEEE. The CDR3 covers 15 residues. V was cut by 1 base and J by 7 bases, with 17 bases left in between. The DNA for the CDR3 is TGTGCCAGCAGCTTGACAGAGGGGGGGAGTAGTGGCTACACCTTC. This gives the protein CASSLTEGGSSGYTF.

This clonotype was counted only a few times. The chain uses TRBV7-9 and TRBJ2-7; no clear D. CDR1 is SEHNR and CDR2 is FQNEAQ in the germline V gene (reference sequence). The CDR3 is 12 residues long. V lost 5 bases and J 2 bases, leaving 7 bases between the germline ends. CDR3 in DNA: TGTGCCAGCAGCCCCAACCCCTACGAGCAGTACTTC. Translating it yields CASSPNPYEQYF.

The V gene is TRBV20-1, the J gene TRBJ2-1; D is ambiguous. This CDR3 has 14 residues. The V gene's germline CDR1 is DFQATT and CDR2 SNEGSKA (reference sequence). The V end was cut by 0 bases, the J end by 11 bases, with 17 bases between. The CDR3 sequence: CSARDLLHETQQFF. In nucleotides, the CDR3 is TGCAGTGCTAGAGATCTCCTCCATGAAACCCAGCAGTTCTTC.

This chain links TRBV20-1 with TRBJ1-2; D remains unclear. CDR3 size: 11 residues. Trimming removed 8 bases from V and 5 bases from J, with 12 bases in between. Germline V lookup: CDR1 DFQATT, CDR2 SNEGSKA (reference sequence). CDR3 sequence: CSYRLGYGYTF. CDR3 in DNA: TGCAGTTACCGTCTGGGGTATGGCTACACCTTC.

The chain is built from TRBV7-3 and TRBJ2-3; D remains ambiguous. The V gene lost 3 bases and the J gene lost 4 bases, with 8 bases spanning the gap. The CDR3 length is 13 residues. Germline assignment: CDR1 SGHTA and CDR2 FQGTGA. CDR3 protein: CASSFSRADTQYF. In DNA form, the CDR3 reads TGTGCCAGCAGCTTTAGTCGCGCAGATACGCAGTATTTT.

This clonotype has ten or more counts. The CDR3 DNA reads as TGTGCCAGCAGCTCCCGGGGACCAGATACGCAGTATTTT. Amino acid sequence: CASSSRGPDTQYF. The V gene is TRBV7-9, the J gene TRBJ2-3; possibly TRBD1 or TRBD2 for D (5 bases each). The V gene's germline CDR1 is SEHNR and CDR2 FQNEAQ (reference sequence). The CDR3 is 13 amino acids. The ends were cut back, 4 bases at V and 4 bases at J, with 9 bases in the middle.

Only a few counts were recorded for this clonotype. The chain employs TRBV5-4 and TRBJ2-3; 11 bases agree with TRBD1. Germline V gene sequence: CDR1 SGHNT, CDR2 YYREEE (reference sequence). V lost 1 base to trimming and J lost 4 bases; unmatched junction nucleotides: 11. This CDR3 comprises 18 residues. This chain's CDR3 is CASSLKGVGTGGADTQYF. DNA for the CDR3: TGTGCCAGCAGCTTGAAAGGGGTCGGGACAGGGGGGGCAGATACGCAGTATTTT. Combining the CDR3 with reference TRBV5-4 and TRBJ2-3 gives the whole variable domain ETGVTQSPTHLIKTRGQQVTLRCSSQSGHNTVSWYQQALGQGPQFIFQYYREEENGRGNFPPRFSGLQFPNYSSELNVNALELDDSALYLCASSLKGVGTGGADTQYFGPGTRLTVL.

The rearrangement links TRBV3-1 to TRBJ1-2, with D unclear. This CDR3 is 13 amino acids long. Germline V gene data show CDR1 as LGHDT and CDR2 as YNNKEL (reference sequence). The V end lost 1 base, the J end lost 4 bases, and 7 bases lay between the germline ends. CDR3 in DNA: TGTGCCAGCAGCCAAGGGTTTTCCTATGGCTACACCTTC. It encodes CASSQGFSYGYTF. Complete variable domain (other parts from reference TRBV3-1 and TRBJ1-2): DTAVSQTPKYLVTQMGNDKSIKCEQNLGHDTMYWYKQDSKKFLKIMFSYNNKELIINETVPNRFSPKSPDKAHLNLHINSLELGDSAVYFCASSQGFSYGYTFGSGTRLTVV.

The chain is built from TRBV4-1 and TRBJ2-7; the D gene is possibly TRBD1 (6 bases). The CDR3 is 16 amino acids. Germline CDR1 MGHRA, CDR2 YSYEKL. V was trimmed by 0 bases and J by 1 base, leaving 13 bases between them. The CDR3 reads CASSQDRTGRSYEQYF. DNA of the CDR3: TGCGCCAGCAGCCAAGATCGAACAGGGCGATCCTACGAGCAGTACTTC.

The J gene is TRBJ1-1, the V gene TRBV10-3; D call uncertain. This CDR3 contains 15 residues. CDR1 is ENHRY and CDR2 is SYGVKD in the germline V gene. Trimming stripped 4 bases from V and 0 bases from J, with 12 bases between. The CDR3 region is CAISGTALMNTEAFF. DNA of the CDR3: TGTGCCATCAGTGGTACAGCCCTCATGAACACTGAAGCTTTCTTT.